This T cell receptor (beta chain) was sequenced during a study of a mutant IDH1 vaccine in newly diagnosed glioma. The overall study: Radiotherapy alone preceded vaccination by 4-6 weeks; alternatively, vaccination started with temozolomide cycles.

Concerning this clone itself: Its antigen is still unknown.

The table came from immunoSEQ multiplex PCR; TCRdb's copy has only in-frame clones and leaves some out. The data show more than 55,000 clones, with roughly 81% seen just once and about 8.1% held by the top ten. Time point: week 23, last vaccination. Topical imiquimod was applied with each vaccine dose, which held 300 ug of mutant IDH1 20-mer peptide. The length of the CDR3 is 13 residues. Trimming removed 8 bases at V and 2 bases at J, with 7 bases between. Per germline, CDR1 SGHVS and CDR2 FQNEAQ. This TCR was sampled from a woman between 40 and 55 years old with glioma. Some clones in this sample may be carry-over from other donors' samples. This chain links TRBV7-8 with TRBJ2-6; D not certain. The sample was PBMCs, taken from a glioma patient whose treatment included an IDH1 peptide vaccine. CDR3 sequence: CASRRTGANVLTF. CDR3 coding DNA: TGTGCCAGCCGGAGAACTGGGGCCAACGTCCTGACTTTC.